This section outlines one TCR beta chain sequence together with its context. Trimming at V came to 9 bases and at J to 8 bases, leaving 8 bases not matched to a gene. This CDR3 comprises 13 residues. The germline V gene has CDR1 MNHEY and CDR2 SVGAGI. Under the authors' procedure: Scientists estimated how many nucleated cells there were by amplifying reference gene primers. Using immunoSEQ multiplex PCR, the repertoire was profiled, and TCRdb retains in-frame clones only, with some absent. D and trimming come from the DNA, and the V and J calls and clone size come from that table. Of over 100,000 clones in the sample, about 89% were seen once. These data come from a study of blood T cell repertoires in COVID-19. On the study more broadly: Acute-phase and convalescent COVID-19 samples originated in the United States, Italy and Spain. Sample material is recorded as cDNA or gDNA derived from T cells, B-cell-depleted T cells, or PBMCs.

The chain employs TRBV6-5 and TRBJ2-1, with 9 bases aligning to TRBD2. Sample: peripheral blood. The TCR was taken from a middle-aged man with acute or convalescent COVID-19. For the CDR3, the DNA is TGTGCCAGTTCGGTAGCGGGAGAACATGAGCAGTTCTTC. Translating gives CASSVAGEHEQFF.